A selection of T cell receptor beta chains follows, all from one sample in a study of T cell responses to AZD1222 COVID-19 vaccine. TCRdb keeps only in-frame clones here, not all; method: immunoSEQ multiplex PCR. The sample contains around 90,000 clones, 88% of which appear only once. The specimen comprised peripheral blood, sampled on day 0 of AZD1222 vaccination. Every receptor here comes from an adult in good health. Both conserved end residues are trimmed from each CDR3. A D gene is named only where the DNA matches it firmly. Clone size is stated in some rows and not others, as once, few, many or a class when expanded.

d_call,v_call,j_call,clone_size,cdr3_aa
TRBD2,TRBV18,TRBJ2-1,-,ASSRGTLSYNEQF
TRBD1,TRBV27,TRBJ1-2,-,ASSSPGQSYGYT
-,TRBV3-1/TRBV3-2,TRBJ2-2,-,ASSQQGLNTGELF
-,TRBV5-6,TRBJ1-2,-,ASSFGQPHYGYT
-,TRBV4-2,TRBJ2-7,-,ASSQDLAYEQY
-,TRBV11-2,TRBJ2-1,-,ASSSAYNEQF
TRBD1,TRBV28,TRBJ1-2,-,ASTPGTANYGYT
-,TRBV7-8,TRBJ2-2,-,ASRFNEGPGELF
TRBD1,TRBV5-8,TRBJ1-1,-,ASSLGDRDLNTEAF
TRBD1,TRBV5-1,TRBJ1-3,-,ASSLGGTGAGHTIY
-,TRBV19,TRBJ2-5,-,ASSIVSQETQY
-,TRBV30,TRBJ2-7,-,ACHSPSFGYEQY
TRBD1,TRBV28,TRBJ1-5,-,ASSLATGLGQPQH
TRBD1,TRBV27,TRBJ1-4,-,ASSSTGGGGKLF
TRBD1,TRBV19,TRBJ2-7,-,ASSIPGGSYEQY
-,TRBV5-4,TRBJ1-4,-,ASSILNEKLF
-,TRBV19,TRBJ1-4,few,ASRSRKLF
-,TRBV21-1,TRBJ2-7,-,ASSLSGGTSYEQY
TRBD2,TRBV7-2,TRBJ2-7,once,ASSAGTSGGAQNEQY
TRBD1,TRBV18,TRBJ1-5,-,ASSPAGTGGGQPQH
-,TRBV4-1,TRBJ1-4,-,ASSQERVPNEKLF
-,TRBV5-1,TRBJ1-1,-,ASSLGQPMNTEAF
TRBD1,TRBV5-1,TRBJ2-1,-,ASRGQGIYNEQF
-,TRBV27,TRBJ2-2,-,ASSLSPGKNTGELF
-,TRBV6-1,TRBJ2-1,-,ASSEAPGSGEQF
TRBD2,TRBV7-2,TRBJ2-7,-,ASSVTSGGAYEQY
-,TRBV2,TRBJ1-2,once,ASTWDEEIRGYT
-,TRBV5-6,TRBJ1-2,few,ASSPSPRVGGGYT